The 22 T cell receptor beta chains below were found in one sample sequenced in a study of neurological immune-mediated disorders. Sample time point: longitudinal time-point 1 (baseline). TCRdb re-called the 5' RACE reads through MiXCR, storing one row per CDR3 protein. Here the sample spans fewer than 90,000 distinct CDR3 sequences, roughly a tenth being singletons. Sequencing was carried out using PBMCs. These receptors were collected from a young man in good health.

This clonotype was recorded many times. The chain uses TRBV5-1 and TRBJ1-4; D unresolved. The germline CDR1 and CDR2 sequences are SGHRS and YFSETQ. V was clipped by 5 bases and J by 3 bases, with 20 bases between them. This CDR3 contains 17 residues. The CDR3 spells CASRLGFYLDSNEKLFF. Here the CDR3 DNA reads TGCGCCAGCAGGCTCGGGTTCTATTTGGACTCTAATGAAAAACTGTTTTTT.

This clonotype was recorded many times. The chain joins TRBV28 to TRBJ1-5; D ambiguous. The V and J ends lost 3 bases and 7 bases respectively, with 16 bases between them. The CDR3 covers 15 residues. Germline V gene sequence: CDR1 MDHEN, CDR2 SYDVKM. In nucleotides, the CDR3 is TGTGCCAGCAGTTTGGACCGGGTGGAACCCCAGCCCCAGCATTTT. Translated, it gives CASSLDRVEPQPQHF.

This clonotype was picked up many times. The chain has TRBV5-1 and TRBJ2-7, with a tentative D call TRBD2 (6 bases). There are 13 residues in the CDR3. Germline V CDR1 and CDR2: SGHRS, YFSETQ. V gave up 2 bases and J gave up 2 bases, with 8 bases separating them. The chain's CDR3 is CASSFGGAYEQYF. Written as DNA, the CDR3 is TGCGCCAGCAGCTTTGGAGGGGCCTACGAGCAGTACTTC.

A word on this clonotype: Possible read error: a much larger clone is one base away. V and J are TRBV15 and TRBJ1-5; a weak D match, TRBD1 (5 bases). This CDR3 region has 14 residues. Germline assignment: CDR1 LNHNV and CDR2 YYDKDF (reference sequence). Trimming cost V 2 bases and J 9 bases, with 14 bases left between them. For the CDR3, the DNA is TGTGCCACCAGCAGATTCCTCGACAGTGGGCCCCAGCATTTT. Residues: CATSRFLDSGPQHF.

This clonotype was seen ten or more times. This sequence joins TRBV20-1 and TRBJ2-7; 7 bases map to TRBD1. The CDR3 extends over 16 amino acids. The germline gives CDR1 DFQATT, CDR2 SNEGSKA (reference sequence). Trimming at V came to 0 bases and at J to 3 bases, leaving 11 bases not matched to a gene. The CDR3 protein is CSARDPPTGFSYEQYF. CDR3 coding DNA: TGCAGTGCTAGAGATCCCCCGACAGGGTTCAGCTACGAGCAGTACTTC.

This clonotype was counted ten times or more. J is TRBJ2-2 and V is TRBV19; 7 nucleotides match TRBD1. The V and J ends lost 7 bases and 5 bases, in that order; junction bases with no gene match: 7. The CDR3 contains 14 residues. In germline, CDR1 is LNHDA, CDR2 SQIVND (reference sequence). CDR3 coding DNA: TGTGCCAGTAAGGAACAGGGGTTGACCGGGGAGCTGTTTTTT. Translation gives CASKEQGLTGELFF.

This clonotype was counted a few times. The chain recombines TRBV11-2 with TRBJ2-7; unclear D gene. CDR3 length equals 16 residues. Trimming took 0 bases from V and 0 from J, leaving 12 bases between them. Germline loops: CDR1 SGHAT, CDR2 FQNNGV. The CDR3 reads CASSLESRLSSYEQYF. The CDR3 region has the DNA TGTGCCAGCAGCTTAGAAAGTCGACTCTCCTCCTACGAGCAGTACTTC.

Ten or more counts support this clonotype. CDR3 nucleotide sequence: TGTGCCAGCAGTTCCTATCTAACTAGCGGGAGCTCCTACGAGCAGTACTTC. Its protein is CASSSYLTSGSSYEQYF. This chain links TRBV27 with TRBJ2-7; 11 bases map to TRBD2. Germline V CDR1 and CDR2: MNHEY, SMNVEV (reference sequence). The CDR3 has 17 amino acids. J gave up 0 bases and V 4 bases, and 8 bases lay outside the gene matches.

The sample holds a few counts of this clonotype. The V gene is TRBV19, the J gene TRBJ2-4, with D tentatively TRBD1 (5 bases). V was shortened by 3 bases and J by 0 bases, with 6 bases between the two germline ends. The CDR3 sequence is 14 residues long. Germline V gene lookup returns CDR1 LNHDA and CDR2 SQIVND (reference sequence). The CDR3, as DNA: TGTGCCAGTAGTATGCAGGGAGCCAAAAACATTCAGTACTTC. Amino acid sequence: CASSMQGAKNIQYF.

This clonotype was recorded at least ten times. V is TRBV20-1 and J is TRBJ2-3; D is perhaps TRBD2 (7 bases). CDR3 length: 14 residues. V was clipped by 5 bases and J by 1 base, with 13 bases between them. Germline V gene lookup returns CDR1 DFQATT and CDR2 SNEGSKA (reference sequence). This CDR3 is CSAPGGLGTDTQYF. As DNA, the CDR3 is TGCAGTGCTCCGGGGGGCCTCGGCACAGATACGCAGTATTTT.

This clonotype was seen repeatedly, ten times or more. CDR3 protein: CASSRVAGPYEQYF. The CDR3 coding sequence is TGTGCCAGCAGCCGAGTAGCGGGTCCCTACGAGCAGTACTTC. The rearrangement joins TRBV3-1 to TRBJ2-7, with 7 bases matching TRBD2. Germline V gene data show CDR1 as LGHDT and CDR2 as YNNKEL (reference sequence). The CDR3 sequence is 14 residues long. J lost 2 bases, V lost 4 bases, and 5 bases had no gene match.

This clonotype was detected many times. This chain joins TRBV27 and TRBJ1-5; D remains unclear. V lost 0 bases and J 0 bases, leaving 6 bases between the germline ends. The CDR3 consists of 15 residues. Germline V CDR1 and CDR2: MNHEY, SMNVEV (reference sequence). The CDR3: CASSLSGNSNQPQHF. DNA for the CDR3: TGTGCCAGCAGTTTATCAGGGAATAGCAATCAGCCCCAGCATTTT.

This clonotype has ten or more counts. This chain connects TRBV6-4 to TRBJ2-1; D possibly corresponds to TRBD2 (6 bases). CDR3 length: 14 residues. V lost 5 bases and J lost 9, with 17 bases in between. Germline-derived CDR1 and CDR2 are MRHNA and SNTAGT. CDR3 protein: CASSPGGGTSEQFF. The CDR3 region has the DNA TGTGCCAGCAGTCCTGGAGGAGGGACCAGTGAGCAGTTCTTC.

As to this clonotype: This may stem from a read error, because a much larger clone lies one nucleotide away. V usage is TRBV7-6 and J usage is TRBJ2-7; weak D call: TRBD1 (5 bases). Trimming cost V 4 bases and J 3 bases, with 10 bases left between them. This CDR3 has 13 residues. Looked up from germline, CDR1 is SGHVS and CDR2 is FNYEAQ. The CDR3 reads CASSYLTGYEQYF. The CDR3 nucleotides are TGTGCCAGCAGCTACCTAACAGGCTACGAGCAGTACTTC. Based on the CDR3 plus reference TRBV7-6 and TRBJ2-7, the full variable domain is GAGVSQSPRYKVTKRGQDVALRCDPISGHVSLYWYRQALGQGPEFLTYFNYEAQQDKSGLPNDRFSAERPEGSISTLTIQRTEQRDSAMYRCASSYLTGYEQYFGPGTRLTVT.

The V and J genes are TRBV30 and TRBJ2-5, with D maybe TRBD2 (5 bases). Trimming took 1 base from V and 4 from J, leaving 7 bases between them. CDR1 and CDR2 from the germline V gene are GTSNPN and SVGIG (reference sequence). This CDR3 is 12 amino acids long. The CDR3 spells CAWSGGIETQYF. Here the CDR3 DNA reads TGTGCCTGGAGTGGAGGGATAGAGACCCAGTACTTC.

A few counts support this clonotype. The V and J genes are TRBV21-1 and TRBJ2-2. TRBV21-1 is designated a pseudogene. This CDR3 is 14 amino acids long. The DNA for the CDR3 is TGTGCCAGCAGCGGACGGAAGTACACCGGGGAGCTGTTTTTT. It translates to CASSGRKYTGELFF.

Many counts were recorded for this clonotype. V usage is TRBV12-3 or TRBV12-4 and J usage is TRBJ1-2; D gene unclear. The CDR3 runs to 12 residues. With 6 bases removed from V and 7 bases from J, the gap between germline ends came to 12 bases. This CDR3 is CASSVALSGYTF. For the CDR3, the DNA is TGTGCCAGCAGCGTGGCCCTTTCTGGCTACACCTTC.

This clonotype came up many times. The CDR3 reads CASSLMDEAYEQYF. Written as DNA, the CDR3 is TGTGCCAGCAGCTTGATGGACGAAGCCTACGAGCAGTACTTC. This chain joins TRBV5-6 and TRBJ2-7; D not resolved. Deletions cut 1 base from V and 2 bases from J, with 10 bases between. CDR1 and CDR2 (germline): SGHDT, YYEEEE. The CDR3 is 14 residues long.

The sample holds many counts of this clonotype. The V call is TRBV7-7, the J call TRBJ2-2; 10 positions match TRBD1. J was trimmed by 7 bases and V by 2 bases; bases with no gene match: 4. This CDR3 region has 15 residues. Germline assignment: CDR1 SSHAT and CDR2 FNYEAQ (reference sequence). The CDR3 DNA reads as TGTGCCAGCAGCTTAACCGGACAGGGGGACGGGGAGCTGTTTTTT. Amino acid sequence: CASSLTGQGDGELFF.

J is TRBJ2-7 and V is TRBV12-3 or TRBV12-4; 9 bases match TRBD1. The ends lost 6 bases at V and 5 bases at J; junction bases unmatched: 8. The CDR3 is 14 residues long. The CDR3 spells CASRPAGQGNEQYF. The CDR3 DNA reads as TGTGCCAGCAGGCCAGCCGGACAGGGGAACGAGCAGTACTTC.

This clonotype was recorded many times. The rearrangement links TRBV6-4 to TRBJ2-1, with 8 bases lining up with TRBD2. From germline, CDR1 is MRHNA and CDR2 SNTAGT. J gave up 5 bases and V 5 bases, and 8 bases lay outside the gene matches. The CDR3 runs to 15 residues. CDR3 DNA: TGTGCCAGCAGTACTAGCGGAGAGGGGCACAATGAGCAGTTCTTC. This translates into CASSTSGEGHNEQFF.

This clonotype was recorded many times. The CDR3 DNA is TGCGCCAGCAGCTGGGACCCGGGATACGAGCAGTACTTC. Translated: CASSWDPGYEQYF. The chain employs TRBV5-1 and TRBJ2-7, with D perhaps being TRBD1 or TRBD2 (5 bases each). CDR3 length: 13 amino acids. Germline loops: CDR1 SGHRS, CDR2 YFSETQ. V was trimmed by 3 bases and J by 4 bases, leaving 11 bases between them.